This T cell receptor (beta chain) was recorded in a study of CD4 T cells in relation to SARS-CoV-2 and coronaviruses. The study, taken as a whole, reports: This crossreactivity analysis covered spike protein alone, no other viral proteins.

Note on this clone: Its specificity is unknown.

Unmatched junction bases numbered 11, after V lost 4 bases and J lost 2 bases. The CDR3 covers 16 residues. Germline CDR1 reads SGHKS; CDR2 reads YYEKEE (reference sequence). Clones were read by immunoSEQ multiplex PCR, and TCRdb kept only the in-frame ones, dropping some. The profile shows over 40,000 clones, roughly 84% of them singletons. Sequenced input: naive CD4+ T cells from PBMCs, cultured in vitro. Subset given: naive CD4+ T cells isolated by negative enrichment. The sequence was obtained from an adult with COVID-19. V gene TRBV5-5 combines with J gene TRBJ2-7; 8 nucleotides match TRBD1. The DNA of the CDR3 is TGTGCCAGCAGCCGAATTCGGACAGGGATAACCTACGAGCAGTACTTC. Its protein product is CASSRIRTGITYEQYF.